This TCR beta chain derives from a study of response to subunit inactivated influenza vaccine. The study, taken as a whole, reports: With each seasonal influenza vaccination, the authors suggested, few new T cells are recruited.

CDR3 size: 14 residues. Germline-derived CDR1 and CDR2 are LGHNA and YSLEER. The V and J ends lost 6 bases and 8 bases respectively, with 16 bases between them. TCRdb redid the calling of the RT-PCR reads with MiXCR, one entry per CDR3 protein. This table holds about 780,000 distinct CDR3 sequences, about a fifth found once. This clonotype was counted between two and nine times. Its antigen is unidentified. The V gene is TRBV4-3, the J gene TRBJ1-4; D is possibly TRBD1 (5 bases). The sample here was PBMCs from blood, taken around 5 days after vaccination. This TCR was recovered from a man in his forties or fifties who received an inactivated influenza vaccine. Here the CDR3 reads CASRDRTSSEKLFF. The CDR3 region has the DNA TGCGCCAGCAGAGATCGGACAAGCTCCGAAAAACTGTTTTTT.